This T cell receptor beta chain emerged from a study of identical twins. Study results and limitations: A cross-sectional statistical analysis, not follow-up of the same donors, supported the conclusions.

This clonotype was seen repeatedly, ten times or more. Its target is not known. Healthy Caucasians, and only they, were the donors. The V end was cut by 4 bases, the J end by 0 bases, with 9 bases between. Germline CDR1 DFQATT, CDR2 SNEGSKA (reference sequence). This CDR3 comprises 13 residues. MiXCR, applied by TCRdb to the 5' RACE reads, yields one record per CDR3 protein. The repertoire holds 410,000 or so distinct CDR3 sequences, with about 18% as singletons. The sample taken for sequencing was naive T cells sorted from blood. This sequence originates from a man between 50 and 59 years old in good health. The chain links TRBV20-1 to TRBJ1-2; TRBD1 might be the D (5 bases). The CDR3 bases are TGCAGTGCTATGGGACCGGCTAACTATGGCTACACCTTC. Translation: CSAMGPANYGYTF.